A single sample is the source of the 27 T cell receptor beta chains below, sequenced in a study of T cell responses to AZD1222 COVID-19 vaccine. The protocol was immunoSEQ multiplex PCR, while the TCRdb copy is restricted to in-frame clones and leaves out a portion. This table has 90,000 to 130,000 clones, roughly four fifths appearing once. This material consisted of peripheral blood, taken on day 0 of AZD1222 vaccination. The receptors here all came from an adult in good health.

The chain links TRBV28 to TRBJ2-7, with D perhaps TRBD2 (6 bases). V lost 11 bases, J lost 5 bases, and 16 bases lay in between. This CDR3 has 12 residues. The germline V gene encodes CDR1 MDHEN and CDR2 SYDVKM. The CDR3 nucleotides read TGTGCCTCGAAACGCGGGGACCACGAGCAGTACTTC. Its translation: CASKRGDHEQYF.

The rearrangement joins TRBV7-8 to TRBJ2-5, with D hard to call. V lost 1 base to trimming and J lost 6 bases, with 12 bases between them. Germline V gives CDR1 SGHVS, CDR2 FQNEAQ. The CDR3 loop spans 14 amino acids. CDR3 in amino acids: CASSLVGLMKTQYF. The CDR3 nucleotides read TGTGCCAGCAGCTTAGTCGGGCTTATGAAGACCCAGTACTTC.

The chain joins TRBV4-1 to TRBJ2-3; TRBD2 matches 11 bases. The CDR3 totals 22 residues. Germline CDR1 is MGHRA and CDR2 is YSYEKL. The V gene end was trimmed by 0 bases and the J gene end by 1 base; junction bases not matched to a gene: 18. This chain's CDR3 is CASSQDRVLPGLAARGTDTQYF. The CDR3 DNA reads as TGCGCCAGCAGCCAAGACAGGGTACTCCCGGGACTAGCGGCCAGGGGCACAGATACGCAGTATTTT.

The chain is built from TRBV11-2 and TRBJ2-7, with 8 bases that match TRBD1. There are 13 residues in the CDR3. Germline assignment: CDR1 SGHAT and CDR2 FQNNGV. V shed 4 bases and J 4 bases; nucleotides not matched to a gene: 3. CDR3 in DNA: TGTGCCAGCAGCTCGACAGGGGAATACGAGCAGTACTTC. This encodes CASSSTGEYEQYF. Together with reference TRBV11-2 and TRBJ2-7, the CDR3 gives the full variable domain: EAGVAQSPRYKIIEKRQSVAFWCNPISGHATLYWYQQILGQGPKLLIQFQNNGVVDDSQLPKDRFSAERLKGVDSTLKIQPAKLEDSAVYLCASSSTGEYEQYFGPGTRLTVT.

The V and J genes are TRBV7-9 and TRBJ1-3; D may be TRBD1 (5 bases). V was cut by 1 base and J by 0 bases, with 7 bases left in between. The CDR3 consists of 15 residues. Germline values: CDR1 SEHNR, CDR2 FQNEAQ (reference sequence). The CDR3 protein is CASSLGGVSGNTIYF. The CDR3 bases are TGTGCCAGCAGCTTAGGAGGGGTCTCTGGAAACACCATATATTTT. The full variable domain, completed using reference TRBV7-9 and TRBJ1-3, is DTGVSQNPRHKITKRGQNVTFRCDPISEHNRLYWYRQTLGQGPEFLTYFQNEAQLEKSRLLSDRFSAERPKGSFSTLEIQRTEQGDSAMYLCASSLGGVSGNTIYFGEGSWLTVV.

V usage is TRBV27 and J usage is TRBJ2-5, with 8 bases fitting TRBD1. J was trimmed by 2 bases and V by 4 bases; bases with no gene match: 6. This CDR3 region has 15 residues. Looked up from germline, CDR1 is MNHEY and CDR2 is SMNVEV (reference sequence). In nucleotides, the CDR3 is TGTGCCAGCAGTTCAACCGGGACAGGTCAAGAGACCCAGTACTTC. Translated, it gives CASSSTGTGQETQYF.

This chain links TRBV11-3 with TRBJ2-2, with 10 bases matching TRBD1. The germline V gene has CDR1 SGHNT and CDR2 YENEEA. The CDR3 has 18 residues. The trim removed 0 bases at V and 4 bases at J, leaving 8 bases unmatched. The CDR3 bases are TGTGCCAGCAGCTTAGATCAATGGGACAGGGGCGGCACCGGGGAGCTGTTTTTT. This encodes CASSLDQWDRGGTGELFF.

This clone occurred once. The chain recombines TRBV7-2 with TRBJ2-3, with TRBD2 identical over 13 bases. The length of the CDR3 is 17 residues. V shed 4 bases, J shed 5 bases, and the junction held 9 bases outside the gene matches. Germline V CDR1 and CDR2: SGHTA, FQGNSA. The CDR3 DNA follows: TGTGCCAGCAGCTCCCGGACTAGCGGGGGACGTCGAGATACGCAGTATTTT. It specifies CASSSRTSGGRRDTQYF.

Here the CDR3 DNA reads TGTGCCAGCAGCGCTTCTGGGAGCTACAATCAGCCCCAGCATTTT. Translated: CASSASGSYNQPQHF. This sequence joins TRBV7-2 and TRBJ1-5; D remains unclear. CDR1 is SGHTA, CDR2 FQGNSA, per germline. The CDR3 is 15 amino acids. V lost 5 bases to trimming and J lost 3 bases, with 14 bases between them. The full variable domain, completed using reference TRBV7-2 and TRBJ1-5, is GAGVSQSPSNKVTEKGKDVELRCDPISGHTALYWYRQSLGQGLEFLIYFQGNSAPDKSGLPSDRFSAERTGGSVSTLTIQRTQQEDSAVYLCASSASGSYNQPQHFGDGTRLSIL.

The chain couples TRBV19 to TRBJ2-2, with 8 nucleotides matching TRBD2. V was pared by 5 bases and J by 6 bases, with 17 bases of the junction left unmatched. This CDR3 comprises 18 residues. The V gene's germline CDR1 is LNHDA and CDR2 SQIVND (reference sequence). CDR3 DNA sequence: TGTGCCAGTAGTGTCCGGATACTTAGCGGGGCCCGGGCCGGGGAGCTGTTTTTT. Translating gives CASSVRILSGARAGELFF.

J is TRBJ1-5 and V is TRBV4-1; D remains ambiguous. CDR3 size: 18 residues. Looked up from germline, CDR1 is MGHRA and CDR2 is YSYEKL. V shed 0 bases and J shed 7 bases, with 22 bases lying between them. Here the CDR3 reads CASSQDLPHGRTGQPQHF. CDR3 in DNA: TGCGCCAGCAGCCAAGATCTCCCTCATGGTCGAACGGGACAGCCCCAGCATTTT.

The chain uses TRBV18 and TRBJ1-2; 9 nucleotides align to TRBD1. The CDR3 extends over 15 amino acids. CDR1 is KGHSH, CDR2 LQKENI, per germline. The V gene end was trimmed by 3 bases and the J gene end by 5 bases; junction bases not matched to a gene: 7. The CDR3 spells CASSPTKGQGYGYTF. CDR3 nucleotide sequence: TGTGCCAGCTCACCTACTAAGGGACAGGGTTATGGCTACACCTTC.

The chain joins TRBV7-3 to TRBJ1-4; 7 positions agree with TRBD1. CDR1 and CDR2 (germline): SGHTA, FQGTGA. The CDR3 sequence is 13 residues long. V lost 5 bases to trimming and J lost 8 bases; unmatched junction nucleotides: 5. The CDR3 DNA follows: TGTGCCAGCAGCCGGGACAGAGGCGAAAAACTGTTTTTT. Translation: CASSRDRGEKLFF.

The chain carries TRBV21-1 and TRBJ1-3; the D segment call TRBD1 is taken from the table without a DNA check. TRBV21-1 is a documented pseudogene. This CDR3 contains 17 residues. DNA for the CDR3: TGTGCCAGCAGTAAAAGAGGACAGCCTGGGATTACGAACACCATATATTTT. This encodes CASSKRGQPGITNTIYF.

This chain uses TRBV27 with TRBJ2-1; D remains unclear. CDR1 is MNHEY and CDR2 is SMNVEV in the germline V gene (reference sequence). This CDR3 has 16 residues. V was cut by 2 bases and J by 4 bases, with 15 bases left in between. The CDR3 sequence: CASSLDMASGYNEQFF. CDR3 coding DNA: TGTGCCAGCAGTTTAGATATGGCATCAGGATACAATGAGCAGTTCTTC.

The J gene is TRBJ1-1, the V gene TRBV19; D call uncertain. The CDR3 is made up of 15 amino acids. The V and J ends lost 6 bases and 6 bases respectively, with 20 bases between them. Germline V gene data show CDR1 as LNHDA and CDR2 as SQIVND (reference sequence). The CDR3, as DNA: TGTGCCAGTAGGCTAAGGGAACCGGGTCTAGCTGAAGCTTTCTTT. This encodes CASRLREPGLAEAFF.

This chain uses TRBV6-5 with TRBJ1-2; D is unclear. Trimming removed 6 bases from V and 8 bases from J, with 16 bases in between. Germline CDR1 reads MNHEY; CDR2 reads SVGAGI. The length of the CDR3 is 13 residues. CDR3 loop: CASSGSSQGGYTF. DNA for the CDR3: TGTGCCAGCAGCGGATCCTCCCAAGGCGGCTACACCTTC.

This chain connects TRBV11-2 to TRBJ1-1, with D unclear. V shed 4 bases and J shed 9 bases, with 18 bases lying between them. This CDR3 region has 14 residues. CDR1 is SGHAT and CDR2 is FQNNGV in the germline V gene. DNA of the CDR3: TGTGCCAGCAGCTCTACATTTTTGGAAGAAAAAGCTTTCTTT. Encoded protein: CASSSTFLEEKAFF.

V gene TRBV11-2 combines with J gene TRBJ2-1; D perhaps matches TRBD2 (5 bases). This CDR3 is 13 amino acids long. Germline V gene data show CDR1 as SGHAT and CDR2 as FQNNGV. CDR3 coding DNA: TGTCCGGACTTTTCTAGCTCCTACAATGAGCAGTTCTTC. Its protein product is CPDFSSSYNEQFF. Full variable domain (rest looked up from reference TRBV11-2 and TRBJ2-1): EAGVAQSPRYKIIEKRQSVAFWCNPISGHATLYWYQQILGQGPKLLIQFQNNGVVDDSQLPKDRFSAERLKGVDSTLKIQPAKLEDSAVYLCPDFSSSYNEQFFGPGTRLTVL.

The rearrangement joins TRBV19 to TRBJ1-2; unclear D gene. V lost 7 bases and J lost 0, with 12 bases in between. This CDR3 spans 14 amino acids. Germline-derived CDR1 and CDR2 are LNHDA and SQIVND (reference sequence). The CDR3 bases are TGTGCCAGTATGCGGTCGGCCCCTAACTATGGCTACACCTTC. Protein: CASMRSAPNYGYTF.

V and J are TRBV2 and TRBJ1-4, with D uncertain. Germline CDR1 and CDR2: SNHLY and FYNNEI. Trimming took off 1 base at V and 7 bases at J, with 7 bases between the two ends. This CDR3 is built from 13 residues. CDR3 DNA: TGTGCCAGCAGTGAAGTCCCGGGTGAAAAACTGTTTTTT. Translation: CASSEVPGEKLFF.

This chain joins TRBV30 and TRBJ1-4; possibly TRBD1 for D (5 bases). The CDR3 runs to 14 residues. CDR1 is GTSNPN, CDR2 SVGIG, per germline (reference sequence). Trimming removed 5 bases at V and 4 bases at J, with 14 bases between. The CDR3 nucleotides are TGTGCCTGGGGCGACGGGGGGAGTAATGAAAAACTGTTTTTT. It translates to CAWGDGGSNEKLFF. The full variable domain, with the rest looked up from reference TRBV30 and TRBJ1-4, is SQTIHQWPATLVQPVGSPLSLECTVEGTSNPNLYWYRQAAGRGLQLLFYSVGIGQISSEVPQNLSASRPQDRQFILSSKKLLLSDSGFYLCAWGDGGSNEKLFFGSGTQLSVL.

The table lists this clone with a few counts. V gene TRBV6-4 combines with J gene TRBJ1-4; 7 bases map to TRBD1. Losses at the gene ends were 2 bases for V and 8 bases for J; bases not matched to a gene: 8. CDR3 size: 15 residues. From germline, CDR1 is MRHNA and CDR2 SNTAGT. CDR3 DNA sequence: TGTGCCAGCAGTGACAATACAGGGGTGGGCGAAAAACTGTTTTTT. It yields the protein CASSDNTGVGEKLFF.

The CDR3 DNA follows: TGTGCCAGCAGCCTCCGTGCTAGCTCTGGAAACACCATATATTTT. Encoded protein: CASSLRASSGNTIYF. The V and J genes are TRBV3-1 (or the pseudogene TRBV3-2) and TRBJ1-3, with D hard to call. The CDR3 contains 15 residues. In germline, CDR1 is LGHDT, CDR2 YNNKEL (reference sequence). V was trimmed by 4 bases and J by 0 bases, leaving 10 bases between them.

The chain links TRBV6-2 or TRBV6-3 to TRBJ1-6; D may be TRBD1 (5 bases). This CDR3 has 17 residues. The V and J ends lost 2 bases and 5 bases respectively, with 16 bases between them. Per germline, CDR1 MNHEY and CDR2 SVGEGT. The CDR3 DNA follows: TGTGCCAGCAGTTACGTAGGAGGGGATCCGGATAATTCACCCCTCCACTTT. Translation gives CASSYVGGDPDNSPLHF.

In nucleotides, the CDR3 is TGCGCCAGCAGACCTACTCCGGGACAGGAAGAGACCCAGTACTTC. This codes for CASRPTPGQEETQYF. This chain joins TRBV5-1 and TRBJ2-5; TRBD1 agrees at 8 bases. Germline values: CDR1 SGHRS, CDR2 YFSETQ. This CDR3 spans 15 amino acids. The junction had 9 bases not matched to a gene; V was cut back by 5 bases and J by 3 bases.

This clone was observed a single time. V and J are TRBV28 and TRBJ1-3, with a weak D call TRBD1 (6 bases). There are 15 residues in the CDR3. Trimming pared 5 bases from V and 7 bases from J, leaving 18 bases between. Germline CDR1 reads MDHEN; CDR2 reads SYDVKM. CDR3 DNA sequence: TGTGCCAGCAGTCCTCCGACAGGAAAATTGAACACCATATATTTT. Its translation: CASSPPTGKLNTIYF.